This TCR beta chain was sequenced during a study of blood T cell repertoires in COVID-19. About the research overall: The origin of the acute and convalescent COVID-19 samples was the United States, Italy and Spain. Nucleic acid was either cDNA or gDNA, and it came from T cells, B-cell-depleted T cells, or PBMCs.

Seattle's enrolled individuals joined amid active infection and were then monitored longitudinally. The CDR3 is made up of 17 amino acids. Germline V lookup: CDR1 SGHAT, CDR2 FQNNGV. The V gene lost 1 base and the J gene lost 4 bases, with 16 bases spanning the gap. In the study's own analysis: Estimation of nucleated cell counts was performed using reference gene primer amplification. The table came from immunoSEQ multiplex PCR; TCRdb's copy has only in-frame clones and leaves some out. D and trimming come from the DNA, and the V and J calls and clone size come from that table. The sample carries fewer than 300,000 clones, roughly 92% recorded once.

V usage is TRBV11-2 and J usage is TRBJ2-2; the D gene is possibly TRBD2 (6 bases). The clonotype comes from a woman in her 30s with COVID-19, enrolled during active disease. The sample taken for sequencing was peripheral blood. CDR3 region: CASSLGRARAGTGELFF. The CDR3 nucleotides read TGTGCCAGCAGCTTAGGGAGGGCGCGGGCCGGCACCGGGGAGCTGTTTTTT.